These 23 T cell receptor beta chains came from one sample sequenced in a study of T cell changes during pregnancy in multiple sclerosis. Generated by immunoSEQ multiplex PCR, the TCRdb table keeps only in-frame clones and is missing some. The repertoire holds some 55,000 clones, with 85% to 90% as singletons. Sequenced sample: peripheral blood from another person, used as feeder cells. The receptors stem from a human donor whose cells served as feeder cells for cultures in a pregnancy study.

This clone was seen once. The chain recombines TRBV6-6 with TRBJ1-5; a possible D gene is TRBD1 (5 bases). V was shortened by 8 bases and J by 4 bases, with 15 bases between the two germline ends. This CDR3 has 14 amino acids. Germline V gene sequence: CDR1 MNHNY, CDR2 SVGAGI (reference sequence). The DNA for the CDR3 is TGTGCCAGCTCTATCGGGGCAGGAAATCAGCCCCAGCATTTT. It encodes CASSIGAGNQPQHF.

The chain combines TRBV4-2 with TRBJ1-3; D remains ambiguous. The CDR3 covers 15 residues. V shed 0 bases and J shed 3 bases, with 9 bases lying between them. Germline V CDR1 and CDR2: LGHNA, YNFKEQ. CDR3 sequence: CASSQEIGSGNTIYF. CDR3 DNA sequence: TGTGCCAGCAGCCAAGAGATTGGGAGTGGAAACACCATATATTTT.

The J gene is TRBJ2-3, the V gene TRBV5-5; unclear D gene. The CDR3 runs to 13 residues. The ends were cut back, 3 bases at V and 3 bases at J, with 8 bases in the middle. Germline V CDR1 and CDR2: SGHKS, YYEKEE (reference sequence). The CDR3 DNA follows: TGTGCCAGCAGCTCTGTTAGGACAGATACGCAGTATTTT. As protein: CASSSVRTDTQYF. Full variable domain (missing parts from reference TRBV5-5 and TRBJ2-3): DAGVTQSPTHLIKTRGQQVTLRCSPISGHKSVSWYQQVLGQGPQFIFQYYEKEERGRGNFPDRFSARQFPNYSSELNVNALLLGDSALYLCASSSVRTDTQYFGPGTRLTVL.

The V gene is TRBV9, the J gene TRBJ2-7; a possible D gene is TRBD1 (6 bases). The germline gives CDR1 SGDLS, CDR2 YYNGEE. The CDR3 has 15 amino acids. The ends were cut back, 4 bases at V and 1 base at J, with 15 bases in the middle. The CDR3 reads CASSPSGHSSYEQYF. The CDR3 region has the DNA TGTGCCAGCAGCCCTTCGGGACACTCATCCTACGAGCAGTACTTC.

CDR3 nucleotide sequence: TGCGCCAGCAGCCAAGGGACTAGCGGGGCCTACAATGAGCAGTTCTTC. Its translation is CASSQGTSGAYNEQFF. The chain links TRBV5-1 to TRBJ2-1, with 13 bases matching TRBD2. CDR1 is SGHRS, CDR2 YFSETQ, per germline. Trimming at V came to 4 bases and at J to 2 bases, leaving 3 bases not matched to a gene. This CDR3 has 16 amino acids.

The rearrangement joins TRBV15 to TRBJ2-3; D unresolved. V lost 1 base to trimming and J lost 6 bases, with 8 bases between them. Germline loops: CDR1 LNHNV, CDR2 YYDKDF (reference sequence). This CDR3 spans 13 amino acids. The CDR3 region has the DNA TGTGCCACCAGCAGAGTAATGGCCGATACGCAGTATTTT. This gives the protein CATSRVMADTQYF.

This chain connects TRBV7-2 to TRBJ2-1, with 9 bases aligning to TRBD2. The CDR3 spans 15 residues. Germline CDR1 reads SGHTA; CDR2 reads FQGNSA. V trimming: 4 bases; J trimming: 4 bases; junction bases outside the gene matches: 5. CDR3 nucleotides: TGTGCCAGCAGCTCGAGGACTAGCGCTTACAATGAGCAGTTCTTC. Encoded protein: CASSSRTSAYNEQFF.

This clone has only one observation. The chain is built from TRBV29-1 and TRBJ2-3; 9 bases are a match to TRBD2. J gave up 2 bases and V 6 bases, and 3 bases lay outside the gene matches. There are 13 residues in the CDR3. The germline gives CDR1 SQVTM, CDR2 ANQGSEA. CDR3 protein: CSVVAGDTDTQYF. For the CDR3, the DNA is TGCAGCGTGGTAGCGGGGGACACAGATACGCAGTATTTT.

The chain joins TRBV28 to TRBJ1-1, with D hard to call. Trimming removed 6 bases at V and 4 bases at J, with 9 bases between. The CDR3 has 12 residues. Germline CDR1 MDHEN, CDR2 SYDVKM. CDR3 protein: CASSPGVTEAFF. CDR3 DNA sequence: TGTGCCAGCAGCCCTGGGGTCACTGAAGCTTTCTTT.

The chain employs TRBV5-4 and TRBJ1-1; D might be TRBD1 (6 bases). With 4 bases removed from V and 4 bases from J, the gap between germline ends came to 26 bases. The CDR3 is made up of 18 amino acids. Germline-derived CDR1 and CDR2 are SGHNT and YYREEE (reference sequence). The chain's CDR3 is CASSPPGGAGRVVTEAFF. CDR3 nucleotides: TGTGCCAGCAGCCCCCCGGGGGGGGCAGGGAGGGTTGTCACTGAAGCTTTCTTT.

The chain is built from TRBV6-5 and TRBJ1-3; no definite D call. Germline loops: CDR1 MNHEY, CDR2 SVGAGI. This CDR3 has 15 amino acids. V was pared by 6 bases and J by 0 bases, with 12 bases between. In DNA, the CDR3 is TGTGCCAGCAGGCCGGACCAGAGCTCTGGAAACACCATATATTTT. Protein: CASRPDQSSGNTIYF.

V usage is TRBV15 and J usage is TRBJ1-3, with D unclear. Trimming took 2 bases from V and 2 from J, leaving 16 bases between them. Germline lookup yields CDR1 LNHNV and CDR2 YYDKDF (reference sequence). The CDR3 spans 17 residues. CDR3 sequence: CATSRSSFAATGNTIYF. Here the CDR3 DNA reads TGTGCCACCAGCAGATCTTCTTTTGCGGCCACTGGAAACACCATATATTTT.

The genes are TRBV6-5 and TRBJ1-5; 7 nucleotides match TRBD1. The CDR3 runs to 13 residues. Trimming took 6 bases from V and 4 from J; bases not matched to a gene: 3. Germline CDR1 reads MNHEY; CDR2 reads SVGAGI. CDR3 sequence: CASRQGGNQPQHF. DNA for the CDR3: TGTGCCAGCAGGCAGGGGGGTAATCAGCCCCAGCATTTT.

The rearrangement links TRBV5-1 to TRBJ1-3; D is unresolved. CDR1 is SGHRS and CDR2 is YFSETQ in the germline V gene. The CDR3 sequence is 15 residues long. Trimming took 6 bases from V and 1 from J, leaving 14 bases between them. The CDR3 reads CASTSHPGSGNTIYF. The CDR3 nucleotides read TGCGCCAGCACCTCGCACCCGGGTTCTGGAAACACCATATATTTT. The entire variable domain, with the rest obtained from reference TRBV5-1 and TRBJ1-3, is as follows: KAGVTQTPRYLIKTRGQQVTLSCSPISGHRSVSWYQQTPGQGLQFLFEYFSETQRNKGNFPGRFSGRQFSNSRSEMNVSTLELGDSALYLCASTSHPGSGNTIYFGEGSWLTVV.

V is TRBV4-1 and J is TRBJ1-4; 8 bases agree with TRBD1. CDR3 length: 20 amino acids. V gave up 0 bases and J gave up 0 bases; unmatched junction bases: 12. Germline CDR1 MGHRA, CDR2 YSYEKL. Here the CDR3 reads CASSQEKRTGRSATNEKLFF. The CDR3 DNA is TGCGCCAGCAGCCAAGAAAAAAGGACAGGGAGATCTGCAACTAATGAAAAACTGTTTTTT.

The J gene is TRBJ2-7, the V gene TRBV6-1; D might be TRBD1 (5 bases). V was shortened by 2 bases and J by 6 bases, with 11 bases between the two germline ends. CDR1 is MNHNS, CDR2 SASEGT, per germline. This CDR3 spans 13 amino acids. CDR3 sequence (DNA): TGTGCCAGCAGTGAAATGACAGAAACCGAGCAGTACTTC. Its translation: CASSEMTETEQYF.

This clone was recorded once. The chain couples TRBV7-9 to TRBJ1-1; D unclear. This CDR3 comprises 11 residues. CDR1 SEHNR and CDR2 FQNEAQ come from the germline V gene (reference sequence). V lost 7 bases to trimming and J lost 3 bases, with 6 bases between them. This CDR3 reads CASTPDTEAFF. The CDR3 DNA is TGTGCCAGCACCCCGGACACTGAAGCTTTCTTT.

This chain connects TRBV6-6 to TRBJ1-3, with 7 bases that match TRBD1. The CDR3 totals 15 residues. The germline V gene has CDR1 MNHNY and CDR2 SVGAGI (reference sequence). V dropped 2 bases and J dropped 3; count of bases not matched to a gene: 4. The CDR3 region is CASSYPGTDGNTIYF. CDR3 in DNA: TGTGCCAGCAGTTACCCCGGGACAGATGGAAACACCATATATTTT.

This clone was detected once. The chain carries TRBV6-6 and TRBJ1-4, with D maybe TRBD1 (5 bases). The CDR3 loop spans 14 amino acids. V was clipped by 6 bases and J by 7 bases, with 15 bases between them. Germline CDR1 is MNHNY and CDR2 is SVGAGI (reference sequence). The CDR3 loop is CASSPRGESEKLFF. CDR3 nucleotides: TGTGCCAGCAGCCCGCGGGGGGAGAGTGAAAAACTGTTTTTT.

This clone was recorded once. The chain joins TRBV2 to TRBJ2-1; D gene unclear. Germline V gene sequence: CDR1 SNHLY, CDR2 FYNNEI. With 6 bases removed from V and 12 bases from J, the gap between germline ends came to 18 bases. This CDR3 spans 13 amino acids. The CDR3: CASRLTTGPTQFF. The CDR3 nucleotides read TGTGCCAGCAGGCTCACAACTGGTCCCACGCAGTTCTTC.

This chain joins TRBV10-2 and TRBJ1-5, with D possibly being TRBD1 (5 bases). The CDR3 totals 15 residues. The germline CDR1 and CDR2 sequences are WSHSY and SAAADI. V was clipped by 6 bases and J by 0 bases, with 12 bases between them. The CDR3 reads CASSIGTYSNQPQHF. Written as DNA, the CDR3 is TGCGCCAGCAGCATCGGGACGTATAGCAATCAGCCCCAGCATTTT.

The V call is TRBV6-6, the J call TRBJ1-2; 7 bases match TRBD1. This CDR3 comprises 16 residues. Per germline, CDR1 MNHNY and CDR2 SVGAGI (reference sequence). J gave up 0 bases and V 5 bases, and 9 bases lay outside the gene matches. The CDR3 sequence: CASSQGYRGSNYGYTF. The DNA of the CDR3 is TGTGCCAGCAGTCAAGGATACAGGGGTTCTAACTATGGCTACACCTTC.

This clone has just one count. The chain is built from TRBV7-9 and TRBJ1-1; D not certain. The CDR3 is made up of 13 amino acids. The germline CDR1 and CDR2 sequences are SEHNR and FQNEAQ (reference sequence). The V end was cut by 2 bases, the J end by 1 base, with 5 bases between. The CDR3 nucleotides are TGTGCCAGCAGCTTACAGGAGAACACTGAAGCTTTCTTT. Translation: CASSLQENTEAFF.